Below, 18 T cell receptor beta chains from the same sample are listed, as sequenced in a study of cytomegalovirus exposure and HLA in healthy donors. A multiplex PCR was run with 60 Vbeta primers and 13 Jbeta primers. Libraries were prepared by immunoSEQ multiplex PCR; TCRdb keeps only in-frame clonotypes and omits some of them. The sample has around 100,000 clones, almost 80% seen once. Sequencing was done on a sample of PBMCs. These receptors were collected from a man in his sixties in good health and CMV-seropositive.

V is TRBV2 and J is TRBJ2-3; no reliable D call. V was pared by 6 bases and J by 4 bases, with 11 bases between. Germline-derived CDR1 and CDR2 are SNHLY and FYNNEI. The CDR3 loop spans 13 amino acids. Here the CDR3 DNA reads TGTGCCAGCAGGGGCAGGTTCGCAGATACGCAGTATTTT. As protein: CASRGRFADTQYF.

J is TRBJ2-5 and V is TRBV6-1, with a possible D match to TRBD2 (7 bases). The closer fit of TRBJ2-7 to the DNA end suggests the J call may be wrong. CDR3 length: 14 amino acids. In germline, CDR1 is MNHNS, CDR2 SASEGT. This chain's CDR3 is CASSLEGGINEQYF. CDR3 DNA: TGTGCCAGCAGCCTGGAGGGGGGGATCAACGAGCAGTACTTC.

This clone was observed a handful of times. The CDR3: CASSTLSYEQYF. The CDR3 DNA sequence: TGTGCCAGCAGTACATTATCCTACGAGCAGTACTTC. The chain joins TRBV6-1 to TRBJ2-7; D gene unclear. This CDR3 comprises 12 residues. V was cut by 5 bases and J by 1 base, with 6 bases left in between. Looked up from germline, CDR1 is MNHNS and CDR2 is SASEGT.

This clone has only a few counts. This chain connects TRBV7-9 to TRBJ2-7; D ambiguous. Trimming removed 0 bases at V and 4 bases at J, with 7 bases between. Germline V gene sequence: CDR1 SEHNR, CDR2 FQNEAQ (reference sequence). CDR3 length equals 13 residues. The CDR3 bases are TGTGCCAGCAGCTTAGCGAACCGGTACGAGCAGTACTTC. The encoded protein is CASSLANRYEQYF. Combining the CDR3 with reference TRBV7-9 and TRBJ2-7 gives the whole variable domain DTGVSQNPRHKITKRGQNVTFRCDPISEHNRLYWYRQTLGQGPEFLTYFQNEAQLEKSRLLSDRFSAERPKGSFSTLEIQRTEQGDSAMYLCASSLANRYEQYFGPGTRLTVT.

The chain combines TRBV27 with TRBJ1-1; maybe TRBD1 (6 bases). The germline gives CDR1 MNHEY, CDR2 SMNVEV (reference sequence). This CDR3 region has 14 residues. V was clipped by 6 bases and J by 4 bases, with 15 bases between them. The CDR3 sequence: CASSPTSGVTEAFF. CDR3 sequence (DNA): TGTGCCAGCAGCCCTACCTCAGGGGTCACTGAAGCTTTCTTT.

V usage is TRBV6-5 and J usage is TRBJ2-7; 8 bases align to TRBD1. V lost 6 bases to trimming and J lost 3 bases; unmatched junction nucleotides: 7. The germline V gene has CDR1 MNHEY and CDR2 SVGAGI. The length of the CDR3 is 14 residues. The CDR3 protein is CASSRDRGVYEQYF. In DNA, the CDR3 is TGTGCCAGCAGCCGAGACAGGGGAGTCTACGAGCAGTACTTC.

This clone was seen just once. V usage is TRBV10-2 and J usage is TRBJ2-7; the D gene is possibly TRBD1 (6 bases). V was clipped by 6 bases and J by 2 bases, with 11 bases between them. CDR1 is WSHSY and CDR2 is SAAADI in the germline V gene. This CDR3 region has 13 residues. CDR3 in DNA: TGCGCCAGCAGGGCAGGGGCCACCTACGAGCAGTACTTC. This sequence encodes CASRAGATYEQYF.

The chain combines TRBV6-1 with TRBJ1-5, with D perhaps TRBD1 (5 bases). The germline V gene has CDR1 MNHNS and CDR2 SASEGT. The CDR3 is made up of 15 amino acids. Trimming cost V 3 bases and J 2 bases, with 11 bases left between them. Here the CDR3 DNA reads TGTGCCAGCAGTGACCAGGGTCATGGCAATCAGCCCCAGCATTTT. Its translation is CASSDQGHGNQPQHF.

J is TRBJ2-3 and V is TRBV9; D is unclear. Germline loops: CDR1 SGDLS, CDR2 YYNGEE. Trimming stripped 3 bases from V and 0 bases from J, with 14 bases between. The CDR3 totals 16 residues. The CDR3 sequence is CASSAQPRSSTDTQYF. CDR3 DNA: TGTGCCAGCAGCGCCCAACCCCGGAGCAGCACAGATACGCAGTATTTT.

This chain uses TRBV29-1 with TRBJ1-4, with 9 nucleotides matching TRBD1. Germline V gene sequence: CDR1 SQVTM, CDR2 ANQGSEA. CDR3 length: 13 amino acids. Losses at the gene ends were 2 bases for V and 7 bases for J; bases not matched to a gene: 2. The CDR3 is CSVETGGSEKLFF. CDR3 nucleotides: TGCAGCGTTGAAACAGGGGGCTCTGAAAAACTGTTTTTT.

V gene TRBV11-2 combines with J gene TRBJ2-5, with D perhaps matching TRBD1 (6 bases). V lost 6 bases to trimming and J lost 5 bases, with 13 bases between them. Germline-derived CDR1 and CDR2 are SGHAT and FQNNGV. CDR3 length: 13 amino acids. CDR3 loop: CASRLQGLETQYF. Here the CDR3 DNA reads TGTGCCAGCAGGTTACAGGGATTGGAGACCCAGTACTTC.

The chain combines TRBV12-5 with TRBJ2-3; 8 positions match TRBD1. CDR1 and CDR2 from the germline V gene are LGHNT and FRNRAP. Germline trimming cut 2 bases from V and 3 bases from J; bases unmatched to any gene: 10. The CDR3 is 17 amino acids. The CDR3 reads CASGLFGQGARTDTQYF. The CDR3 DNA reads as TGTGCTAGTGGTTTGTTTGGGCAGGGGGCAAGGACAGATACGCAGTATTTT.

The chain joins TRBV6-6 to TRBJ1-1; no firm D call. This CDR3 region has 12 residues. Germline CDR1 reads MNHNY; CDR2 reads SVGAGI (reference sequence). V lost 0 bases to trimming and J lost 5 bases, with 4 bases between them. CDR3 coding DNA: TGTGCCAGCAGTTACTCGGAGACTGAAGCTTTCTTT. Its translation: CASSYSETEAFF.

The gene calls are TRBV28 and TRBJ2-3; 8 bases map to TRBD2. This CDR3 contains 13 residues. CDR1 and CDR2 (germline): MDHEN, SYDVKM. V lost 7 bases, J lost 1 base, and 1 base stayed unmatched. Written as DNA, the CDR3 is TGTGCCAGCAAAGCGGGGGGCACAGATACGCAGTATTTT. Translation: CASKAGGTDTQYF.

V gene TRBV30 combines with J gene TRBJ2-3; TRBD2 aligns across 10 bases. Germline V gene data show CDR1 as GTSNPN and CDR2 as SVGIG (reference sequence). The CDR3 length is 18 residues. Losses at the gene ends were 2 bases for V and 1 base for J; bases not matched to a gene: 12. The DNA for the CDR3 is TGTGCCTGGAGTTGGAGCGGGGGGGCTTCGGGCGGCACAGATACGCAGTATTTT. Encoded protein: CAWSWSGGASGGTDTQYF. Drawing the rest from reference TRBV30 and TRBJ2-3, the complete variable domain is SQTIHQWPATLVQPVGSPLSLECTVEGTSNPNLYWYRQAAGRGLQLLFYSVGIGQISSEVPQNLSASRPQDRQFILSSKKLLLSDSGFYLCAWSWSGGASGGTDTQYFGPGTRLTVL.

The table lists this clone with a few counts. The rearrangement links TRBV12-5 to TRBJ2-3; 11 bases are shared with TRBD1. The V and J ends lost 2 bases and 11 bases, in that order; junction bases with no gene match: 9. CDR1 is LGHNT, CDR2 FRNRAP, per germline. This CDR3 contains 15 residues. CDR3: CASGLSQDRGRVQYF. The DNA of the CDR3 is TGTGCTAGTGGTTTGAGCCAGGACAGGGGGCGGGTGCAGTATTTT.

There are a few counts of this clone. The V call is TRBV25-1, the J call TRBJ1-2; D is perhaps TRBD1 (5 bases). V was trimmed by 5 bases and J by 7 bases, leaving 17 bases between them. The V gene's germline CDR1 is MGHDK and CDR2 SYGVNS. This CDR3 is 14 amino acids long. The CDR3: CASSPVTGTSGYTF. DNA of the CDR3: TGTGCCAGCAGTCCGGTTACCGGGACTAGTGGCTACACCTTC.

The rearrangement links TRBV5-4 to TRBJ2-2, with TRBD1 matching 8 bases. V dropped 5 bases and J dropped 7; count of bases not matched to a gene: 10. The germline V gene has CDR1 SGHNT and CDR2 YYREEE (reference sequence). This CDR3 region has 15 residues. CDR3 nucleotide sequence: TGTGCCAGCAGTCAAGGACAGGGACGGCTCGGGGAGCTGTTTTTT. Residues: CASSQGQGRLGELFF.